The 26 T cell receptor beta chains given below trace back to one sample, sequenced in a study of shared clonotypes between healthy human individuals (dated by TCRdb to 2019 to 2021). For the CD8 naive samples, CD45RO-negative cells were positively selected for CCR7, yielding a CD45RA+CCR7+ population from which TemRA cells were excluded. Library method: the immunoSEQ multiplex PCR assay. TCRdb took over this immuneACCESS table, retaining in-frame rearrangements with V and J assigned. Such tables are incomplete; in checked studies, under half of the missing clones stem from an unresolved V gene, and the remainder is unexplained. The sample profile shows about 2,200,000 clones; roughly 91% of them were found once. More than 1.5% of the sample rests with the top ten. Sequencing used naive CD8+ T cells from PBMCs. The cell subset or site label here, explained by the study, means: CD45RA+CCR7+. All receptors come from a man aged 18 to 30 in good health. Some clones in this sample may be carry-over from other donors' samples.

The gene calls are TRBV5-1 and TRBJ2-7; 9 nucleotides line up with TRBD1. Germline values: CDR1 SGHRS, CDR2 YFSETQ. CDR3 length: 15 residues. The trim removed 4 bases at V and 3 bases at J, leaving 8 bases unmatched. CDR3 region: CASSTHRDRVYEQYF. The CDR3 nucleotides are TGCGCCAGCAGCACACACCGGGACAGGGTCTACGAGCAGTACTTC.

The V and J genes are TRBV5-6 and TRBJ2-5; either TRBD1 or TRBD2 may supply D (5 bases each). Deletions cut 4 bases from V and 0 bases from J, with 10 bases between. The germline CDR1 and CDR2 sequences are SGHDT and YYEEEE. The length of the CDR3 is 14 residues. The CDR3 DNA reads as TGTGCCAGCAGCGTCGAGGGGTACCAAGAGACCCAGTACTTC. Its translation: CASSVEGYQETQYF.

The chain has TRBV12-5 and TRBJ2-1; TRBD2 agrees at 9 bases. CDR3 size: 20 residues. V dropped 0 bases and J dropped 0; count of bases not matched to a gene: 12. Germline assignment: CDR1 LGHNT and CDR2 FRNRAP. CDR3 protein: CASGLVVLAGTSSSYNEQFF. The CDR3 DNA is TGTGCTAGTGGTTTGGTAGTTCTAGCGGGGACAAGTAGCTCCTACAATGAGCAGTTCTTC.

The chain uses TRBV18 and TRBJ1-2; the match to TRBD1 covers 9 bases. After removal of 3 bases from V and 8 bases from J, the junction contained 7 bases not matched to a gene. CDR3 length equals 14 residues. CDR1 is KGHSH, CDR2 LQKENI, per germline. The DNA of the CDR3 is TGTGCCAGCTCACCGTGGGACAGGGAAGAGGGCTACACCTTC. Translating gives CASSPWDREEGYTF. The variable domain in full, with the rest retrieved from reference TRBV18 and TRBJ1-2, is NAGVMQNPRHLVRRRGQEARLRCSPMKGHSHVYWYRQLPEEGLKFMVYLQKENIIDESGMPKERFSAEFPKEGPSILRIQQVVRGDSAAYFCASSPWDREEGYTFGSGTRLTVV.

The chain has TRBV30 and TRBJ1-1, with unresolved D. In germline, CDR1 is GTSNPN, CDR2 SVGIG (reference sequence). V lost 2 bases to trimming and J lost 1 base, with 11 bases between them. The CDR3 has 14 amino acids. This chain's CDR3 is CAWSRTAPNTEAFF. CDR3 sequence (DNA): TGTGCCTGGAGTCGAACGGCCCCGAACACTGAAGCTTTCTTT.

This sequence joins TRBV7-9 and TRBJ1-5; weak D call: TRBD1 (5 bases). Germline loops: CDR1 SEHNR, CDR2 FQNEAQ (reference sequence). V lost 2 bases and J lost 0, with 17 bases in between. This CDR3 contains 18 residues. CDR3 sequence reads: CASSLSLSQGYSNQPQHF. In nucleotides, the CDR3 is TGTGCCAGCAGCTTAAGCCTATCCCAGGGATATAGCAATCAGCCCCAGCATTTT.

This chain uses TRBV27 with TRBJ2-7; D may be TRBD1 (5 bases). The CDR3 has 13 residues. From germline, CDR1 is MNHEY and CDR2 SMNVEV (reference sequence). The V end lost 6 bases, the J end lost 6 bases, and 15 bases lay between the germline ends. The CDR3 region has the DNA TGTGCCAGCAGGCCAACAGGTTCCCCCGAGCAGTACTTC. It codes for CASRPTGSPEQYF.

The chain recombines TRBV9 with TRBJ1-1, with 7 positions matching TRBD1. Germline loops: CDR1 SGDLS, CDR2 YYNGEE. The junction had 12 bases not matched to a gene; V was cut back by 0 bases and J by 1 base. This CDR3 region has 18 residues. CDR3 bases: TGTGCCAGCAGCGTAGAGGGGGGACAGCCAACACCGAACACTGAAGCTTTCTTT. It encodes CASSVEGGQPTPNTEAFF.

The J gene is TRBJ1-1, the V gene TRBV29-1, with D unresolved. V gave up 7 bases and J gave up 6 bases, with 15 bases separating them. This CDR3 has 12 amino acids. The V gene's germline CDR1 is SQVTM and CDR2 ANQGSEA. CDR3: CSAGIGYAEAFF. In DNA, the CDR3 is TGCAGCGCTGGGATCGGGTACGCTGAAGCTTTCTTT.

The rearrangement joins TRBV4-1 to TRBJ1-5, with unresolved D. The CDR3 loop spans 18 amino acids. The V gene's germline CDR1 is MGHRA and CDR2 YSYEKL. The V end was cut by 0 bases, the J end by 2 bases, with 17 bases between. The CDR3 region has the DNA TGCGCCAGCAGCCAAGAAAGTGGTCAACTGTGGGGCAATCAGCCCCAGCATTTT. It specifies CASSQESGQLWGNQPQHF.

This clone was observed once. The chain recombines TRBV9 with TRBJ2-5, with D perhaps matching TRBD2 (5 bases). With 0 bases removed from V and 4 bases from J, the gap between germline ends came to 10 bases. The CDR3 runs to 14 residues. Germline values: CDR1 SGDLS, CDR2 YYNGEE. Here the CDR3 DNA reads TGTGCCAGCAGCGTAGGTGGGAGAACAGAGACCCAGTACTTC. Translated, it gives CASSVGGRTETQYF.

V usage is TRBV7-9 and J usage is TRBJ2-5; 14 nucleotides line up with TRBD2. V was clipped by 3 bases and J by 5 bases; unmatched bases: 2. CDR1 is SEHNR and CDR2 is FQNEAQ in the germline V gene (reference sequence). The CDR3 is made up of 15 amino acids. Here the CDR3 reads CASSLTSGRVETQYF. In nucleotides, the CDR3 is TGTGCCAGCAGCTTGACTAGCGGGAGGGTGGAGACCCAGTACTTC.

This clone turned up a few times. The V gene is TRBV4-1, the J gene TRBJ1-2; D is ambiguous. The CDR3 totals 16 residues. Germline assignment: CDR1 MGHRA and CDR2 YSYEKL. Trimming took off 0 bases at V and 2 bases at J, with 13 bases between the two ends. This CDR3 is CASSQDWTWVNYGYTF. The CDR3 bases are TGCGCCAGCAGCCAAGATTGGACCTGGGTAAACTATGGCTACACCTTC.

This clone was recorded once. This chain's CDR3 is CATTAGWDEQYF. The CDR3 nucleotides are TGTGCCACCACGGCGGGTTGGGACGAGCAGTACTTC. The V and J genes are TRBV10-3 and TRBJ2-7, with D possibly matching TRBD2 (5 bases). This CDR3 is 12 amino acids long. The germline V gene encodes CDR1 ENHRY and CDR2 SYGVKD. Trimming took 10 bases from V and 5 from J, leaving 15 bases between them.

The rearrangement uses TRBV9 and TRBJ2-3, with 9 positions matching TRBD2. V shed 2 bases, J shed 6 bases, and the junction held 4 bases outside the gene matches. This CDR3 contains 14 residues. Looked up from germline, CDR1 is SGDLS and CDR2 is YYNGEE. The CDR3: CASSVSGREDTQYF. The CDR3 nucleotides read TGTGCCAGCAGCGTTAGCGGGAGAGAGGATACGCAGTATTTT. The full variable domain, its missing parts supplied by reference TRBV9 and TRBJ2-3, is DSGVTQTPKHLITATGQRVTLRCSPRSGDLSVYWYQQSLDQGLQFLIQYYNGEERAKGNILERFSAQQFPDLHSELNLSSLELGDSALYFCASSVSGREDTQYFGPGTRLTVL.

This clone is a singleton in its sample. Other DNA sequences in the same sample also yield this CDR3. The chain employs TRBV28 and TRBJ2-1; 9 nucleotides line up with TRBD2. CDR1 MDHEN and CDR2 SYDVKM come from the germline V gene. The CDR3 consists of 14 residues. After removal of 2 bases from V and 9 bases from J, the junction contained 5 bases not matched to a gene. The CDR3 region is CASSLAGGPGEQFF. CDR3 nucleotides: TGTGCCAGCAGTTTAGCGGGAGGGCCGGGTGAGCAGTTCTTC.

V and J are TRBV27 and TRBJ2-2; 8 bases are shared with TRBD2. The CDR3 has 14 residues. V lost 5 bases to trimming and J lost 7 bases; unmatched junction nucleotides: 6. Germline values: CDR1 MNHEY, CDR2 SMNVEV (reference sequence). In DNA form, the CDR3 reads TGTGCCAGCAGTGGTAGCGGGAAGGTCGGGGAGCTGTTTTTT. Protein: CASSGSGKVGELFF.

Note on this clone: The same CDR3 arises from other DNA sequences in this sample as well. The gene calls are TRBV9 and TRBJ2-7; possible D gene TRBD1, 6 bases. V was clipped by 3 bases and J by 3 bases, with 10 bases between them. The CDR3 has 13 residues. CDR1 and CDR2 from the germline V gene are SGDLS and YYNGEE. CDR3 DNA sequence: TGTGCCAGCAGCGCCCAAGGGGGCTACGAGCAGTACTTC. This codes for CASSAQGGYEQYF.

The chain joins TRBV27 to TRBJ2-1; 12 bases map to TRBD1. The germline V gene encodes CDR1 MNHEY and CDR2 SMNVEV (reference sequence). The V segment lost 5 bases and the J segment 6 bases; nucleotides outside the gene matches: 5. The CDR3 sequence is 15 residues long. CDR3 in DNA: TGTGCCAGCAGTCCCGGGACAGGGGGCTTCAATGAGCAGTTCTTC. It yields the protein CASSPGTGGFNEQFF.

This clone appeared a single time. This rearrangement joins TRBV5-1 to TRBJ1-4; 7 bases fit TRBD1. This CDR3 has 17 amino acids. J gave up 4 bases and V 0 bases, and 9 bases lay outside the gene matches. Germline assignment: CDR1 SGHRS and CDR2 YFSETQ. For the CDR3, the DNA is TGCGCCAGCAGCTTGGAGAGGCCGGGACAGAATAATGAAAAACTGTTTTTT. This codes for CASSLERPGQNNEKLFF.

Remarks on this clone: This specimen includes other DNA sequences encoding the same CDR3. The rearrangement uses TRBV4-1 and TRBJ2-7; 9 nucleotides align to TRBD1. The CDR3 length is 14 residues. Germline V gene lookup returns CDR1 MGHRA and CDR2 YSYEKL. Trimming cost V 1 base and J 4 bases; bases outside gene matches: 2. The CDR3 DNA sequence: TGCGCCAGCAGCCAAGGACAGGGGGTATACGAGCAGTACTTC. This gives the protein CASSQGQGVYEQYF.

This clone was recorded only once. This chain connects TRBV11-2 to TRBJ2-5; TRBD1 is a possible D gene (6 bases). The J call may be faulty, since TRBJ2-7 better matches the DNA end. The CDR3 covers 12 residues. Germline lookup yields CDR1 SGHAT and CDR2 FQNNGV. In DNA, the CDR3 is TGTGCCAGCAGCGACAGGTCCTACGAGCAGTACTTC. Translation gives CASSDRSYEQYF.

The gene calls are TRBV11-1 and TRBJ2-7; D unresolved. Germline V lookup: CDR1 SGHAT, CDR2 FQDESV (reference sequence). V was pared by 0 bases and J by 4 bases, with 16 bases between. The CDR3 has 16 residues. The DNA of the CDR3 is TGTGCCAGCAGCTTAGCGGGCATGTCTAGAGGTTACGAGCAGTACTTC. Amino acids: CASSLAGMSRGYEQYF.

The chain is built from TRBV7-9 and TRBJ2-1, with 14 bases aligning to TRBD2. There are 16 residues in the CDR3. Trimming removed 5 bases from V and 8 bases from J; junction bases left unmatched: 8. CDR1 and CDR2 (germline): SEHNR, FQNEAQ (reference sequence). CDR3 sequence (DNA): TGTGCCAGCAGCCCCGAGGGGGGACTAGCGGGGGATGAGCAGTTCTTC. Translated, it gives CASSPEGGLAGDEQFF.

The J gene is TRBJ2-7, the V gene TRBV28, with D possibly matching TRBD1 (8 bases). V gave up 6 bases and J gave up 2 bases, with 11 bases separating them. This CDR3 is 13 amino acids long. The V gene's germline CDR1 is MDHEN and CDR2 SYDVKM. The CDR3 protein is CASRQGGTYEQYF. CDR3 DNA sequence: TGTGCCAGCAGACAGGGGGGGACCTACGAGCAGTACTTC.

V is TRBV28 and J is TRBJ2-1; D call uncertain. The V gene's germline CDR1 is MDHEN and CDR2 SYDVKM. The CDR3 contains 11 residues. V lost 6 bases and J lost 7, with 7 bases in between. The DNA of the CDR3 is TGTGCCAGCAGACTCCAAAATGAGCAGTTCTTC. It encodes CASRLQNEQFF.